Listed below are T cell receptor beta chains from one sample, sequenced in a study of radiation and T cells in renal cell carcinoma. The table came from immunoSEQ multiplex PCR; TCRdb's copy has only in-frame clones and leaves some out. This table holds some 120,000 clones, approximately 75% found once. Source: blood, taken from a patient whose treatment included radiotherapy and nephrectomy. The source of these receptors is a woman between 55 and 75 years old with renal cell carcinoma. The CDR3 runs from the conserved cysteine through the conserved F or W. D genes are given only for firm matches. Only part of the rows carry a size: once, few, many, or a class if the clone is expanded.

j_call	clone_size	v_call	d_call	cdr3_aa	cdr3_nt
TRBJ1-1	.	TRBV10-3	.	CAISDLGTPGVNTEAFF	TGTGCCATCAGTGACCTTGGGACACCGGGGGTGAACACTGAAGCTTTCTTT
TRBJ2-7	once	TRBV6-5	TRBD2	CASSRAGGPYEQYF	TGTGCCAGCAGTAGAGCGGGGGGGCCCTACGAGCAGTACTTC
TRBJ2-5	.	TRBV7-2	TRBD2	CASSPLGGGRETQYF	TGTGCCAGCAGCCCCCTTGGGGGGGGGAGGGAGACCCAGTACTTC
TRBJ1-6	few	TRBV2	.	CASSEETENSPLHF	TGTGCCAGCAGTGAAGAGACAGAGAATTCACCCCTCCACTTT
TRBJ2-1	few	TRBV6-1	TRBD2	CASSAYGRDYNEQFF	TGTGCCAGCAGTGCGTACGGGAGGGACTACAATGAGCAGTTCTTC
TRBJ1-3	few	TRBV4-3	.	CASSQMVGGLDGNTIYF	TGCGCCAGCAGCCAAATGGTCGGGGGGCTAGATGGAAACACCATATATTTT
TRBJ1-1	.	TRBV19	TRBD1	CASRMGQLNTEAFF	TGTGCCAGTAGGATGGGACAGTTGAACACTGAAGCTTTCTTT
TRBJ1-1	medium-sized	TRBV6-6	.	CASSGQMGSPEAFF	TGTGCCAGCAGTGGCCAGATGGGGTCGCCCGAAGCTTTCTTT
TRBJ2-7	.	TRBV4-2	.	CASSQPGVYEQYF	TGTGCCAGCAGCCAGCCGGGAGTCTACGAGCAGTACTTC
TRBJ2-7	many	TRBV2	TRBD2	CASRAFGLDYEQYF	TGTGCCAGCAGAGCTTTTGGACTAGACTACGAGCAGTACTTC
TRBJ2-2	.	TRBV7-9	.	CASSSQPSGANTGELFF	TGTGCCAGCAGCTCCCAACCTTCGGGGGCGAACACCGGGGAGCTGTTTTTT
TRBJ1-1	once	TRBV9	.	CASSVESGLNTEAFF	TGTGCCAGCAGCGTAGAATCAGGGCTGAACACTGAAGCTTTCTTT
TRBJ1-5	.	TRBV4-3	.	CASSQEFRVSQPQHF	TGCGCCAGCAGCCAAGAATTCAGAGTGAGTCAGCCCCAGCATTTT
TRBJ2-1	.	TRBV2	TRBD2	CASSEALGGGRAIF	TGTGCCAGCAGTGAAGCGCTAGGGGGCGGGAGGGCGATCTTC
TRBJ2-7	.	TRBV28	TRBD2	CASRLAGGLYEQYF	TGTGCCAGCAGACTAGCGGGAGGGCTCTACGAGCAGTACTTC
TRBJ1-4	.	TRBV9	TRBD1	CASSVGAGTGVGRELFF	TGTGCCAGCAGCGTAGGAGCCGGGACAGGGGTTGGGCGGGAACTGTTTTTT
TRBJ2-7	.	TRBV18	.	CASSPQDGNEQYF	TGTGCCAGCTCACCACAGGACGGCAACGAGCAGTACTTC
TRBJ1-6	.	TRBV28	TRBD1	CAGGTGGYNSPLHF	TGTGCCGGGGGGACAGGGGGTTATAATTCACCCCTCCACTTT
TRBJ2-2	.	TRBV5-5	TRBD1	CASSLVGTGDTGELFF	TGTGCCAGCAGCTTGGTTGGGACAGGGGACACCGGGGAGCTGTTTTTT
TRBJ2-7	.	TRBV6-5	.	CASSYSAGLSYEQYF	TGTGCCAGCAGTTACTCGGCAGGTCTCTCCTACGAGCAGTACTTC
TRBJ2-5	few	TRBV7-2	.	CASSPGDHRETQYF	TGTGCCAGCAGCCCCGGAGACCATAGAGAGACCCAGTACTTC
TRBJ2-6	.	TRBV5-1	.	CASSLRVGANVLTF	TGCGCCAGCAGCTTGAGGGTCGGGGCCAACGTCCTGACTTTC
TRBJ1-2	.	TRBV4-3	TRBD1	CASSQDRAGGYGYTF	TGCGCCAGCAGCCAAGATCGGGCAGGGGGCTATGGCTACACCTTC
TRBJ2-7	.	TRBV23-1	TRBD1	CASSQLSFLDRRSYEQYF	TGCGCCAGCAGTCAATTAAGCTTTTTGGACAGGAGATCCTACGAGCAGTACTTC
TRBJ1-5	few	TRBV5-6	.	CASSWGPNQPQHF	TGTGCCAGCAGCTGGGGTCCCAATCAGCCCCAGCATTTT
TRBJ2-1	.	TRBV7-3	.	CASSLRGETAVRNEQFF	TGTGCCAGCAGCTTACGAGGGGAAACGGCGGTGAGGAATGAGCAGTTCTTC
TRBJ2-7	.	TRBV29-1	.	CSVEVGAYEQYF	TGCAGCGTGGAAGTAGGTGCCTACGAGCAGTACTTC
TRBJ1-2	.	TRBV28	TRBD1	CASSLGDRGGLGYTF	TGTGCCAGCAGTTTGGGAGACAGGGGAGGGTTAGGCTACACCTTC
TRBJ2-1	.	TRBV11-2	.	CASSSRGSSYNEQFF	TGTGCCAGCAGCTCGCGGGGTAGCTCCTACAATGAGCAGTTCTTC
TRBJ2-2	.	TRBV5-1	TRBD2	CASSPRLAGNTGELFF	TGCGCCAGCAGCCCCCGGCTAGCGGGAAACACCGGGGAGCTGTTTTTT
TRBJ1-2	.	TRBV4-1	.	CASSQVGGGPNYGYTF	TGCGCCAGCAGCCAAGTCGGTGGCGGCCCTAACTATGGCTACACCTTC
TRBJ2-2	.	TRBV27	.	CASSLDGLLTGELFF	TGTGCCAGCAGTTTAGATGGACTTCTGACCGGGGAGCTGTTTTTT
TRBJ1-2	few	TRBV9	TRBD1	CASSLRTGGDGYTF	TGTGCCAGCAGCCTCCGGACAGGGGGCGATGGCTACACCTTC
TRBJ2-5	few	TRBV28	TRBD2	CASSLSGRAQETQYF	TGTGCCAGCAGTCTTAGCGGGAGGGCGCAAGAGACCCAGTACTTC
TRBJ1-6	.	TRBV7-9	.	CASSLNRQEPLHF	TGTGCCAGCAGCTTAAATAGGCAAGAACCCCTCCACTTT
TRBJ1-6	.	TRBV6-1	.	CASSETSTLGTLYSPLHF	TGTGCCAGCAGTGAAACCAGTACTTTGGGGACACTATATTCACCCCTCCACTTT
TRBJ1-6	.	TRBV5-6	.	CASSLNRGAVSSPLHF	TGTGCCAGCAGCTTGAATAGGGGCGCGGTGTCTTCACCCCTCCACTTT
TRBJ2-3	.	TRBV11-2	.	CASSMITDTQYF	TGTGCCAGCAGCATGATAACAGATACGCAGTATTTT
TRBJ1-2	.	TRBV6-1	TRBD1	CASSGGQGARISYGYTF	TGTGCCAGCAGTGGGGGACAGGGGGCGCGAATTTCTTATGGCTACACCTTC
TRBJ2-5	.	TRBV5-4	.	CASSFSQGSQETQYF	TGTGCCAGCAGCTTCTCCCAGGGGTCACAAGAGACCCAGTACTTC
TRBJ2-7	.	TRBV6-5	TRBD1	CASSYGEGAEQYF	TGTGCCAGCAGTTACGGAGAGGGGGCCGAGCAGTACTTC
TRBJ1-1	.	TRBV6-6	TRBD1	CASSHSTGGGEAFF	TGTGCCAGCAGTCACTCGACAGGGGGCGGGGAAGCTTTCTTT
TRBJ1-2	once	TRBV5-6	.	CASSSDGNRTYGYTF	TGTGCCAGCAGCTCGGACGGCAACAGAACCTATGGCTACACCTTC
TRBJ2-7	.	TRBV2	TRBD2	CASNPASGPSYEQYF	TGTGCCAGCAACCCTGCTAGCGGCCCGAGCTACGAGCAGTACTTC
TRBJ2-3	once	TRBV6-4	TRBD2	CASSEAGGPTDTQYF	TGTGCCAGCAGTGAGGCGGGGGGCCCCACAGATACGCAGTATTTT
TRBJ1-1	few	TRBV9	TRBD1	CASSPHRGFTSDTEAFF	TGTGCCAGCAGCCCCCACAGGGGGTTTACCTCGGACACTGAAGCTTTCTTT
TRBJ2-1	.	TRBV5-4	TRBD1	CASSQPGQRNEQFF	TGTGCCAGCAGCCAGCCGGGACAGCGTAATGAGCAGTTCTTC
TRBJ2-1	.	TRBV6-5	.	CASSPGLPEYNEQFF	TGTGCCAGCAGTCCTGGACTACCAGAGTACAATGAGCAGTTCTTC
TRBJ1-1	.	TRBV28	.	CASSFLYTEAFF	TGTGCCAGCAGTTTCCTGTACACTGAAGCTTTCTTT
TRBJ2-7	.	TRBV5-1	.	CASSYFSGTAHEQYF	TGCGCCAGCAGCTACTTCTCCGGGACGGCTCACGAGCAGTACTTC
TRBJ2-7	few	TRBV6-6	.	CASSLHHGPSYEQYF	TGTGCCAGCAGTTTACATCACGGGCCGTCCTACGAGCAGTACTTC